Included here is one T cell receptor beta chain sequence, with context. The antigen is not known. This entry comes from a study of cytomegalovirus exposure and HLA in healthy donors. Study background: The approximately 710 first-cohort repertoires and the roughly 120 validation repertoires shared the same platform, a later analysis reported. Study-wide results and caveats: Listed as cytomegalovirus-associated were more than 150 TCR beta chains. In the 120 validation repertoires, a later analysis found that first-cohort TCR clusters tended to co-occur.

The CDR3 consists of 13 residues. Germline CDR1 MNHNS, CDR2 SASEGT. The germline V and J ends were trimmed by 2 bases and 7 bases, with 11 bases remaining between them. This table comes from immunoSEQ multiplex PCR, and its TCRdb copy is limited to in-frame clones, with some not included. The sample lists about 150,000 clones; approximately 90% were seen once. The source of this sequence is a man in his late teens or twenties in good health and CMV-seronegative. V usage is TRBV6-1 and J usage is TRBJ1-1; D call uncertain. Sequencing was carried out using PBMCs. The CDR3, as DNA: TGTGCCAGCAGTGAATTAACCCTAATTGAAGCTTTCTTT. As protein: CASSELTLIEAFF.